These 12 T cell receptor beta chains originate from one sample sequenced in a study of T cell responses to AZD1222 COVID-19 vaccine. Libraries were prepared by immunoSEQ multiplex PCR; TCRdb keeps only in-frame clonotypes and omits some of them. This repertoire shows 60,000 to 90,000 clones, over 75% found once; its top ten account for around 18%. Specimen: peripheral blood, collected 28 days after the second AZD1222 dose. These receptors came from an adult who received the AZD1222 COVID-19 vaccine.

This clone appeared a single time. The chain joins TRBV7-2 to TRBJ1-6; TRBD1 agrees at 7 bases. The V and J ends lost 3 bases and 5 bases, in that order; junction bases with no gene match: 7. CDR3 length: 16 amino acids. Per germline, CDR1 SGHTA and CDR2 FQGNSA. The CDR3 spells CASSFRGTANNSPLHF. The CDR3, as DNA: TGTGCCAGCAGCTTTCGTGGGACAGCCAATAATTCACCCCTCCACTTT.

The chain carries TRBV27 and TRBJ1-3; D gene ambiguous. The length of the CDR3 is 13 residues. Trimming removed 8 bases from V and 0 bases from J, with 8 bases in between. The germline V gene encodes CDR1 MNHEY and CDR2 SMNVEV (reference sequence). The CDR3: CASSAYSGNTIYF. The DNA for the CDR3 is TGTGCCAGCTCGGCTTACTCTGGAAACACCATATATTTT.

The chain combines TRBV27 with TRBJ2-1; the match to TRBD1 covers 9 bases. The length of the CDR3 is 15 residues. CDR1 MNHEY and CDR2 SMNVEV come from the germline V gene (reference sequence). V shed 5 bases and J 6 bases; nucleotides not matched to a gene: 8. DNA for the CDR3: TGTGCCAGCAGTCCGGGACAGGGACTCCTCAATGAGCAGTTCTTC. It codes for CASSPGQGLLNEQFF.

This chain connects TRBV2 to TRBJ2-1; 8 bases are shared with TRBD2. Trimming at V came to 5 bases and at J to 7 bases, leaving 4 bases not matched to a gene. CDR1 and CDR2 from the germline V gene are SNHLY and FYNNEI. The CDR3 is 13 residues long. The CDR3 reads CASSPTSANEQFF. The CDR3 DNA follows: TGTGCCAGCAGTCCGACTAGCGCGAATGAGCAGTTCTTC. Using reference TRBV2 and TRBJ2-1 for the parts outside the CDR3, the full variable domain is EPEVTQTPSHQVTQMGQEVILRCVPISNHLYFYWYRQILGQKVEFLVSFYNNEISEKSEIFDDQFSVERPDGSNFTLKIRSTKLEDSAMYFCASSPTSANEQFFGPGTRLTVL.

The rearrangement uses TRBV5-1 and TRBJ2-3; 8 bases map to TRBD2. Losses at the gene ends were 0 bases for V and 5 bases for J; bases not matched to a gene: 5. Germline loops: CDR1 SGHRS, CDR2 YFSETQ. The CDR3 is made up of 15 amino acids. The CDR3 DNA reads TGCGCCAGCAGCTTGGGTGGACTAGCAGGAGATACGCAGTATTTT. Translation: CASSLGGLAGDTQYF.

This clone has only a few counts. The chain is built from TRBV7-9 and TRBJ1-5; D might be TRBD1 (5 bases). This CDR3 has 15 amino acids. The V gene lost 1 base and the J gene lost 3 bases, with 10 bases spanning the gap. From germline, CDR1 is SEHNR and CDR2 FQNEAQ (reference sequence). The CDR3: CASSLGDGNNQPQHF. In DNA form, the CDR3 reads TGTGCCAGCAGCTTAGGGGACGGTAACAATCAGCCCCAGCATTTT.

The CDR3 sequence is CASSAAGVYNSPLHF. The CDR3 DNA reads TGTGCCAGCAGCGCAGCAGGCGTCTATAATTCACCCCTCCACTTT. The genes are TRBV7-8 and TRBJ1-6; no reliable D call. CDR3 size: 15 residues. Trimming stripped 5 bases from V and 3 bases from J, with 11 bases between. The V gene's germline CDR1 is SGHVS and CDR2 FQNEAQ.

This clone came up a few times. The chain uses TRBV5-4 and TRBJ1-2; D uncertain. The germline V gene has CDR1 SGHNT and CDR2 YYREEE (reference sequence). Trimming shortened V by 0 bases and J by 2 bases, and 14 bases separated the two germline ends. This CDR3 is built from 16 residues. The CDR3 DNA follows: TGTGCCAGCAGCTTGGGCTGGGCCTCCAACAACTATGGCTACACCTTC. Translating it yields CASSLGWASNNYGYTF. The full variable domain, its missing parts supplied by reference TRBV5-4 and TRBJ1-2, is ETGVTQSPTHLIKTRGQQVTLRCSSQSGHNTVSWYQQALGQGPQFIFQYYREEENGRGNFPPRFSGLQFPNYSSELNVNALELDDSALYLCASSLGWASNNYGYTFGSGTRLTVV.

The chain employs TRBV15 and TRBJ1-1; D is uncertain. There are 12 residues in the CDR3. V gave up 1 base and J gave up 0 bases, with 0 bases separating them. Per the germline V gene, CDR1 is LNHNV and CDR2 is YYDKDF (reference sequence). CDR3 in DNA: TGTGCCACCAGCAGAGTGAACACTGAAGCTTTCTTT. Its protein is CATSRVNTEAFF.

The chain joins TRBV19 to TRBJ2-5; no reliable D call. Germline CDR1 reads LNHDA; CDR2 reads SQIVND (reference sequence). The CDR3 spans 13 residues. Trimming removed 3 bases at V and 4 bases at J, with 9 bases between. CDR3 DNA sequence: TGTGCCAGTAGTATTAACCGGGCAGAGACCCAGTACTTC. Amino acid sequence: CASSINRAETQYF.

CDR3 region: CSVDPQSSYNEQFF. Here the CDR3 DNA reads TGCAGCGTTGACCCACAGAGCTCCTACAATGAGCAGTTCTTC. The chain is built from TRBV29-1 and TRBJ2-1; D uncertain. The germline V gene has CDR1 SQVTM and CDR2 ANQGSEA. The CDR3 covers 14 residues. The V end was cut by 3 bases, the J end by 0 bases, with 9 bases between.

A note on this clone: The same CDR3 arises from other DNA sequences in this sample as well. The rearrangement joins TRBV5-1 to TRBJ1-1; D is unclear. The CDR3 contains 13 residues. Germline CDR1 reads SGHRS; CDR2 reads YFSETQ. V lost 0 bases and J lost 1, with 4 bases in between. CDR3 residues: CASSLDRNTEAFF. CDR3 in DNA: TGCGCCAGCAGCTTGGACAGGAACACTGAAGCTTTCTTT.